This passage covers 23 T cell receptor beta chains from one sample sequenced in a study of T cells in Graves' hyperthyroidism and ophthalmopathy. Amplification of TCR beta CDR3 regions used RNA as the template. When the TCR CDR3 underwent first-round RT-PCR, the HTBI primer set was used. MiXCR, applied by TCRdb to the multiplex PCR reads, yields one record per CDR3 protein. The profile shows about 600,000 distinct CDR3 sequences, 15% to 20% of them singletons. Sequenced material: blood. All receptors come from a woman aged 40 to 50 with Graves' ophthalmopathy.

This clonotype was seen repeatedly, ten times or more. The chain joins TRBV7-3 to TRBJ2-7, with TRBD1 identical over 7 bases. J was trimmed by 6 bases and V by 5 bases; bases with no gene match: 7. Per the germline V gene, CDR1 is SGHTA and CDR2 is FQGTGA. This CDR3 is 13 amino acids long. CDR3 coding DNA: TGTGCCAGCAGCCCCCGACAGGGCTCCGAGCAGTACTTC. It is translated as CASSPRQGSEQYF.

This clonotype was found many times. V is TRBV2 and J is TRBJ1-2; unclear D gene. Germline CDR1 and CDR2: SNHLY and FYNNEI. The CDR3 spans 14 residues. The V end was cut by 3 bases, the J end by 4 bases, with 12 bases between. The CDR3 nucleotides read TGTGCCAGCAGTGAGTGGCGGAGCGGCTATGGCTACACCTTC. Translating it yields CASSEWRSGYGYTF. Complete variable domain (other parts from reference TRBV2 and TRBJ1-2): EPEVTQTPSHQVTQMGQEVILRCVPISNHLYFYWYRQILGQKVEFLVSFYNNEISEKSEIFDDQFSVERPDGSNFTLKIRSTKLEDSAMYFCASSEWRSGYGYTFGSGTRLTVV.

This clonotype was picked up many times. The J gene is TRBJ2-7, the V gene TRBV20-1; no reliable D call. The CDR3 spans 13 residues. V was trimmed by 6 bases and J by 4 bases, leaving 16 bases between them. Germline assignment: CDR1 DFQATT and CDR2 SNEGSKA (reference sequence). CDR3 region: CSARIVLTYEQYF. For the CDR3, the DNA is TGCAGTGCCAGGATCGTACTTACTTACGAGCAGTACTTC.

The CDR3 protein is CASSPWSGRGELFF. In DNA form, the CDR3 reads TGTGCCAGCAGTCCCTGGAGCGGCCGCGGGGAGCTGTTTTTT. J is TRBJ2-2 and V is TRBV12-3 or TRBV12-4; perhaps TRBD2 as D (5 bases). Trimming cost V 5 bases and J 7 bases, with 14 bases left between them. This CDR3 contains 14 residues.

The chain combines TRBV7-2 with TRBJ2-2; the D gene could be TRBD1 or TRBD2 (6 bases each). Germline V gene data show CDR1 as SGHTA and CDR2 as FQGNSA. The V and J ends lost 1 base and 5 bases respectively, with 11 bases between them. This CDR3 is 15 amino acids long. CDR3 in DNA: TGTGCCAGCAGCTTAGATGGAGGGGGAACCGGGGAGCTGTTTTTT. Translation: CASSLDGGGTGELFF.

This clonotype has a handful of counts. The gene calls are TRBV7-2 and TRBJ2-7, with D perhaps matching TRBD1 (6 bases). Trimming shortened V by 2 bases and J by 7 bases, and 12 bases separated the two germline ends. CDR1 and CDR2 from the germline V gene are SGHTA and FQGNSA. The CDR3 sequence is 13 residues long. CDR3 in DNA: TGTGCCAGCAGCTTACGAGGGGGTTTAGAGCAGTACTTC. It specifies CASSLRGGLEQYF.

The chain is built from TRBV6-1 and TRBJ1-3; D perhaps matches TRBD1 (6 bases). The CDR3 covers 13 residues. The germline gives CDR1 MNHNS, CDR2 SASEGT. The V gene lost 10 bases and the J gene lost 9 bases, with 19 bases spanning the gap. The CDR3 here is CATRGGLGATIYF. CDR3 in DNA: TGTGCCACCCGAGGGGGGTTGGGGGCCACCATATATTTT.

This clonotype was recorded many times. The CDR3 is CSARFPVYNEQFF. For the CDR3, the DNA is TGCAGTGCTAGATTTCCGGTCTACAATGAGCAGTTCTTC. The chain is built from TRBV20-1 and TRBJ2-1; D ambiguous. Germline CDR1 is DFQATT and CDR2 is SNEGSKA (reference sequence). CDR3 length equals 13 residues. V lost 2 bases and J 3 bases, leaving 8 bases between the germline ends.

The table lists this clonotype with a few counts. The V call is TRBV28, the J call TRBJ1-1, with D hard to call. CDR1 and CDR2 (germline): MDHEN, SYDVKM. V dropped 3 bases and J dropped 6 bases, with 14 bases sitting between them. The length of the CDR3 is 14 residues. CDR3: CASSLGIVAPEAFF. CDR3 bases: TGTGCCAGCAGTTTGGGGATAGTGGCGCCTGAAGCTTTCTTT.

This clonotype came up once. Since a much larger clone is just one base distant, this may be a read error. The rearrangement uses TRBV6-1 and TRBJ2-1, with a weak D call TRBD2 (6 bases). CDR3 size: 14 residues. V was trimmed by 8 bases and J by 2 bases, leaving 13 bases between them. Per the germline V gene, CDR1 is MNHNS and CDR2 is SASEGT. This chain's CDR3 is CASDSTGAYNEQFF. The CDR3 region has the DNA TGTGCCAGCGATTCAACGGGGGCCTACAATGAGCAGTTCTTC.

The CDR3 sequence is CAWSSPLTLGGQETQYF. The CDR3, as DNA: TGTGCCTGGAGCTCCCCCTTAACCCTGGGCGGCCAAGAGACCCAGTACTTC. V gene TRBV30 combines with J gene TRBJ2-5; D not certain. The CDR3 contains 17 residues. The V gene's germline CDR1 is GTSNPN and CDR2 SVGIG (reference sequence). V lost 3 bases, J lost 1 base, and 21 bases lay in between. Full variable domain (remainder filled in from reference TRBV30 and TRBJ2-5): SQTIHQWPATLVQPVGSPLSLECTVEGTSNPNLYWYRQAAGRGLQLLFYSVGIGQISSEVPQNLSASRPQDRQFILSSKKLLLSDSGFYLCAWSSPLTLGGQETQYFGPGTRLLVL.

A few counts support this clonotype. This chain joins TRBV20-1 and TRBJ1-5, with D maybe TRBD1 (5 bases). Germline assignment: CDR1 DFQATT and CDR2 SNEGSKA (reference sequence). The CDR3 is 14 residues long. Trimming took off 4 bases at V and 5 bases at J, with 15 bases between the two ends. This chain's CDR3 is CSATTGTKDQPQHF. The CDR3, as DNA: TGCAGTGCTACCACCGGGACTAAAGATCAGCCCCAGCATTTT.

The chain is built from TRBV6-1 and TRBJ1-5; D unresolved. The CDR3 has 13 amino acids. Germline CDR1 is MNHNS and CDR2 is SASEGT. The V gene lost 7 bases and the J gene lost 10 bases, with 17 bases spanning the gap. The CDR3 region is CASTSGRARPQHF. For the CDR3, the DNA is TGTGCCAGCACCTCCGGTCGGGCCCGTCCCCAGCATTTT.

The table lists this clonotype with many counts. This chain links TRBV27 with TRBJ2-1; TRBD2 matches 12 bases. CDR1 MNHEY and CDR2 SMNVEV come from the germline V gene (reference sequence). The CDR3 spans 17 residues. V was clipped by 5 bases and J by 1 base; unmatched bases: 6. CDR3 loop: CASSPRTSGKSYNEQFF. The DNA of the CDR3 is TGTGCCAGCAGTCCCCGGACTAGCGGGAAATCCTACAATGAGCAGTTCTTC.

In its sample, this clonotype was seen many times. The rearrangement joins TRBV18 to TRBJ1-1, with a weak D call TRBD1 (5 bases). V was cut by 7 bases and J by 6 bases, with 21 bases left in between. Germline CDR1 KGHSH, CDR2 LQKENI. This CDR3 has 15 residues. The CDR3 DNA reads as TGTGCCAGCTTGCCGGGGCTTGGGGGTAACCCTGAAGCTTTCTTT. Residues: CASLPGLGGNPEAFF.

The J gene is TRBJ2-1, the V gene TRBV10-3; no reliable D call. This CDR3 comprises 14 residues. The V end was cut by 3 bases, the J end by 2 bases, with 8 bases between. Looked up from germline, CDR1 is ENHRY and CDR2 is SYGVKD. The chain's CDR3 is CAISDPAAYNEQFF. The CDR3 DNA follows: TGTGCCATCAGTGACCCTGCCGCCTACAATGAGCAGTTCTTC.

This clonotype was seen at least ten times. The chain recombines TRBV28 with TRBJ2-7; D call uncertain. The germline gives CDR1 MDHEN, CDR2 SYDVKM. The CDR3 spans 14 residues. Trimming cost V 7 bases and J 2 bases, with 15 bases left between them. The CDR3 here is CASTVNGLTYEQYF. CDR3 nucleotides: TGTGCCAGCACCGTGAATGGGCTTACCTACGAGCAGTACTTC.

This chain uses TRBV5-4 with TRBJ1-3, with a tentative D call TRBD1 (5 bases). Germline loops: CDR1 SGHNT, CDR2 YYREEE (reference sequence). The CDR3 has 15 amino acids. Trimming cost V 0 bases and J 4 bases, with 11 bases left between them. CDR3 in amino acids: CASSLGGALGNTIYF. The CDR3 region has the DNA TGTGCCAGCAGCTTGGGTGGGGCGCTCGGAAACACCATATATTTT. The entire variable domain, with the rest obtained from reference TRBV5-4 and TRBJ1-3, is as follows: ETGVTQSPTHLIKTRGQQVTLRCSSQSGHNTVSWYQQALGQGPQFIFQYYREEENGRGNFPPRFSGLQFPNYSSELNVNALELDDSALYLCASSLGGALGNTIYFGEGSWLTVV.

This clonotype was found many times. The rearrangement uses TRBV20-1 and TRBJ2-1, with 8 bases fitting TRBD1. From germline, CDR1 is DFQATT and CDR2 SNEGSKA (reference sequence). V was pared by 2 bases and J by 8 bases, with 11 bases of the junction left unmatched. The CDR3 is made up of 15 amino acids. CDR3 sequence reads: CSARLPGTGGHEQFF. CDR3 sequence (DNA): TGCAGTGCTAGACTACCCGGGACAGGCGGTCATGAGCAGTTCTTC.

This clonotype has at least ten counts. CDR3 residues: CASSKTGQLYYGYTF. The CDR3 nucleotides read TGTGCCAGCAGTAAAACAGGACAGCTGTACTATGGCTACACCTTC. The rearrangement joins TRBV2 to TRBJ1-2; D is perhaps TRBD1 (6 bases). The germline V gene has CDR1 SNHLY and CDR2 FYNNEI. There are 15 residues in the CDR3. V dropped 5 bases and J dropped 3 bases, with 16 bases sitting between them.

This chain links TRBV12-3 or TRBV12-4 with TRBJ2-4; D may be TRBD1 or TRBD2 (5 bases each). There are 14 residues in the CDR3. V shed 6 bases and J shed 4 bases, with 13 bases lying between them. The CDR3 nucleotides read TGTGCCAGCAGCATCAGGGACCCAAAAAACATTCAGTACTTC. Its translation: CASSIRDPKNIQYF.

The DNA of the CDR3 is TGTGCCAGTAGTACGAGCGACACAGATACGCAGTATTTT. It is translated as CASSTSDTDTQYF. V and J are TRBV19 and TRBJ2-3; D not certain. Trimming shortened V by 4 bases and J by 2 bases, and 7 bases separated the two germline ends. Germline V gene lookup returns CDR1 LNHDA and CDR2 SQIVND (reference sequence). This CDR3 region has 13 residues.

This clonotype was detected a few times. A read error is possible here, since a much larger clone lies one base away. The gene calls are TRBV28 and TRBJ2-3, with 7 bases fitting TRBD2. V was clipped by 6 bases and J by 4 bases; unmatched bases: 16. Germline CDR1 reads MDHEN; CDR2 reads SYDVKM. The CDR3 is 17 amino acids. CDR3 protein: CASSPTSDKGRADTQYF. The CDR3 nucleotides read TGTGCCAGCAGCCCTACCTCGGACAAGGGGAGGGCAGATACGCAGTATTTT.